A selection of T cell receptor beta chains follows, all from one sample in a study of T cell changes during pregnancy in multiple sclerosis. Profiled with immunoSEQ multiplex PCR; TCRdb holds only in-frame clones, not every one. The table has approximately 50,000 clones, roughly 88% seen once; the top ten hold 5.5% to 7%. Material: peripheral blood, obtained in the third trimester of pregnancy. The receptors derive from a female donor in good health, enrolled as a control in a pregnancy study. The CDR3 runs from the conserved cysteine through the conserved F or W. The D gene is left open where the match is weak. The size entry is marked missing in some rows and otherwise reads once, few, many or a size class.

size: once; V: TRBV15; length: 16; D: TRBD1; J: TRBJ2-3; CDR3: CATSTPRDRVTDTQYF; DNA: TGTGCCACCAGCACCCCCCGGGACAGGGTCACAGATACGCAGTATTTT
size: many; V: TRBV27; length: 15; D: .; J: TRBJ2-7; CDR3: CASSLGSGKYGEQYF; DNA: TGTGCCAGCAGTTTAGGGTCAGGGAAATATGGCGAGCAGTACTTC
size: .; V: TRBV5-5; length: 11; D: .; J: TRBJ2-7; CDR3: CASSQDYEQYF; DNA: TGTGCCAGCAGCCAGGACTACGAGCAGTACTTC
size: .; V: TRBV5-6; length: 12; D: .; J: TRBJ2-1; CDR3: CASRSRGNEQFF; DNA: TGTGCCAGCAGGAGCAGGGGAAATGAGCAGTTCTTC
size: once; V: TRBV7-7; length: 16; D: TRBD2; J: TRBJ2-5; CDR3: CASSPQAGTLLQTQYF; DNA: TGTGCCAGCAGCCCCCAAGCGGGAACTCTCTTGCAGACCCAGTACTTC
size: few; V: TRBV30; length: 13; D: .; J: TRBJ1-1; CDR3: CAWNRGWNTEAFF; DNA: TGTGCCTGGAACCGCGGGTGGAACACTGAAGCTTTCTTT
size: .; V: TRBV9; length: 15; D: TRBD2; J: TRBJ2-7; CDR3: CASSATSGSSYEQYF; DNA: TGTGCCAGCAGCGCAACTAGCGGGAGCTCCTACGAGCAGTACTTC
size: .; V: TRBV2; length: 13; D: .; J: TRBJ2-2; CDR3: CASSESRTGELFF; DNA: TGTGCCAGCAGTGAATCGCGGACCGGGGAGCTGTTTTTT
size: .; V: TRBV6-5; length: 14; D: .; J: TRBJ2-1; CDR3: CASSYSINSNEQFF; DNA: TGTGCCAGCAGTTACTCGATCAACAGCAATGAGCAGTTCTTC
size: once; V: TRBV19; length: 14; D: TRBD1; J: TRBJ2-5; CDR3: CASRRTGNQETQYF; DNA: TGTGCCAGTAGGCGGACAGGAAACCAAGAGACCCAGTACTTC
size: once; V: TRBV11-2; length: 17; D: TRBD2; J: TRBJ2-1; CDR3: CASSLWGGSPEYNEQFF; DNA: TGTGCCAGCAGCTTATGGGGGGGGTCGCCGGAGTACAATGAGCAGTTCTTC
size: .; V: TRBV6-5; length: 14; D: .; J: TRBJ2-2; CDR3: CASIDRRSTGELFF; DNA: TGTGCCAGCATTGACAGAAGAAGCACCGGGGAGCTGTTTTTT
size: .; V: TRBV7-2; length: 13; D: TRBD2; J: TRBJ2-7; CDR3: CASSSTATSQQYF; DNA: TGTGCCAGCAGCTCTACAGCGACTAGCCAGCAGTACTTC
size: .; V: TRBV7-8; length: 13; D: .; J: TRBJ2-3; CDR3: CASSYKYSDTQYF; DNA: TGTGCCAGCAGCTATAAGTACTCAGATACGCAGTATTTT
size: .; V: TRBV27; length: 14; D: TRBD2; J: TRBJ2-3; CDR3: CASSLGAGGTAQYF; DNA: TGTGCCAGCAGTTTGGGAGCGGGGGGAACTGCGCAGTATTTT
size: .; V: TRBV18; length: 16; D: .; J: TRBJ2-7; CDR3: CASSPGGTRSSYEQYF; DNA: TGTGCCAGCTCACCTGGCGGGACGAGGAGCTCCTACGAGCAGTACTTC
size: .; V: TRBV30; length: 15; D: TRBD1; J: TRBJ1-2; CDR3: CAWNSRDRPNYGYTF; DNA: TGTGCCTGGAATAGCCGGGACAGGCCTAACTATGGCTACACCTTC
size: medium-sized; V: TRBV11-2; length: 10; D: .; J: TRBJ1-1; CDR3: CARGNTEAFF; DNA: TGTGCCCGGGGTAACACTGAAGCTTTCTTT
size: .; V: TRBV27; length: 12; D: TRBD1; J: TRBJ1-2; CDR3: CASSPDRAGYTF; DNA: TGTGCCAGCAGCCCAGACAGGGCTGGCTACACCTTC
size: .; V: TRBV7-9; length: 18; D: TRBD2; J: TRBJ2-7; CDR3: CASSLDTSGRRPSYEQYF; DNA: TGTGCCAGCAGCTTAGATACTAGCGGGAGGAGGCCCTCCTACGAGCAGTACTTC
size: once; V: TRBV5-1; length: 13; D: TRBD1; J: TRBJ2-7; CDR3: CASSMGQSYEQYF; DNA: TGCGCCAGCAGCATGGGACAGTCCTACGAGCAGTACTTC
size: .; V: TRBV9; length: 14; D: TRBD2; J: TRBJ2-7; CDR3: CASSPSGRSYEQYF; DNA: TGTGCCAGCAGCCCCAGCGGGAGGTCCTACGAGCAGTACTTC
size: .; V: TRBV6-4; length: 15; D: TRBD1; J: TRBJ1-2; CDR3: CASSLGTGTSYGYTF; DNA: TGTGCCAGCAGTCTAGGGACAGGGACCTCCTATGGCTACACCTTC
size: .; V: TRBV5-4; length: 16; D: TRBD2; J: TRBJ2-1; CDR3: CASSLERDPVYNEQFF; DNA: TGTGCCAGCAGCTTAGAGCGGGACCCCGTTTACAATGAGCAGTTCTTC
size: .; V: TRBV10-1; length: 14; D: TRBD1; J: TRBJ2-5; CDR3: CASSDGQAQETQYF; DNA: TGCGCCAGCAGTGATGGACAGGCTCAAGAGACCCAGTACTTC
size: .; V: TRBV6-1; length: 13; D: .; J: TRBJ1-1; CDR3: CASSTGRNTEAFF; DNA: TGTGCCAGCAGCACAGGGAGGAACACTGAAGCTTTCTTT